The sequence of this T cell receptor (beta chain) was determined in a study of T cell repertoires in cytomegalovirus infection. Study overall: The public TCR beta signatures pointed to both CMV infection and matching HLA type.

This CDR3 region has 17 residues. V trimming: 1 base; J trimming: 5 bases; junction bases outside the gene matches: 10. Germline V gene sequence: CDR1 SGHTA, CDR2 FQGNSA. Ten or more counts support this clonotype. Its antigen is not known. Whole-study results and caveats: Dominant in the ex vivo response were TCR beta clonotypes restricted by HLA-C and specific for CMV. The cumulative frequency of public TCR beta families identified carriers of CMV plus the relevant HLA.

TCRdb processed the reads anew with MiXCR; each CDR3 protein has one entry. The repertoire holds 350,000 to 500,000 distinct CDR3 sequences, with roughly 30% as singletons. The specimen was PBMCs. This sequence originates from a human donor in good health (CMV status not recorded). Some clones in this sample may be carry-over from other donors' samples. V gene TRBV7-2 combines with J gene TRBJ2-5, with 10 nucleotides matching TRBD2. The DNA for the CDR3 is TGTGCCAGCAGCTTAGGACTAGCGGGTGCCGCTGGGGAGACCCAGTACTTC. It codes for CASSLGLAGAAGETQYF.